Listed below are T cell receptor beta chains from one sample, sequenced in a study of shared clonotypes between healthy human individuals. Measured with immunoSEQ multiplex PCR; TCRdb has only the in-frame clones, and not every one. The repertoire has roughly 720,000 clones, about nine tenths of them found once; the top ten carry about 33%. The specimen sequenced was memory CD8+ T cells from PBMCs. All receptors derive from a young man in good health. Some clones in this sample may be carry-over from other donors' samples. Both conserved end residues are part of each CDR3. A D gene is named only where the DNA matches it firmly. Clone size is shown for a subset of rows, as once, few, many or a class of expanded clone.

CDR3	DNA	size	D	V	J
CASSLWGESMNTEAFF	TGTGCCAGCAGTTTGTGGGGGGAAAGCATGAACACTGAAGCTTTCTTT	.	.	TRBV28	TRBJ1-1
CASSVMAGANYGYTF	TGTGCCAGCAGCGTTATGGCAGGGGCAAACTATGGCTACACCTTC	.	.	TRBV9	TRBJ1-2
CAWNWQGAGYEQYF	TGTGCCTGGAATTGGCAGGGGGCGGGCTACGAGCAGTACTTC	.	TRBD1	TRBV30	TRBJ2-7
CASSEGRADYEQYF	TGTGCCAGCAGTGAAGGGCGGGCGGACTACGAGCAGTACTTC	.	.	TRBV25-1	TRBJ2-7
CASPRETGGWNPRNQPQHF	TGTGCCAGCCCCAGGGAGACAGGGGGCTGGAACCCTAGGAATCAGCCCCAGCATTTT	few	.	TRBV21-1	TRBJ1-5
CASSASGGPQPQHF	TGTGCCAGCAGCGCATCAGGGGGCCCTCAGCCCCAGCATTTT	.	TRBD1	TRBV9	TRBJ1-5
CASSLEAGNSYEQYF	TGTGCCAGCAGTTTAGAGGCCGGGAACTCCTACGAGCAGTACTTC	.	.	TRBV28	TRBJ2-7
CATSREASGSYEQYF	TGTGCCACCAGCAGAGAAGCAAGCGGGAGTTACGAGCAGTACTTC	.	TRBD2	TRBV15	TRBJ2-7
CASSQTTGLATDEQFF	TGTGCCAGCAGCCAGACTACGGGACTAGCGACGGATGAGCAGTTCTTC	.	TRBD2	TRBV7-9	TRBJ2-1
CASSPGLQNEQFF	TGTGCCAGCAGTCCCGGACTACAAAATGAGCAGTTCTTC	.	.	TRBV27	TRBJ2-1
CASSELGTSGAYEQYF	TGTGCCAGCAGTGAACTCGGGACTAGCGGGGCCTACGAGCAGTACTTC	.	TRBD2	TRBV6-1	TRBJ2-7
CASGRGLAGGEQYF	TGTGCCAGCGGAAGAGGACTAGCGGGAGGCGAGCAGTACTTC	.	TRBD2	TRBV19	TRBJ2-7
CASSLAGRSGSNYGYTF	TGTGCCAGCAGTTTGGCGGGACGGAGCGGTAGTAACTATGGCTACACCTTC	.	.	TRBV28	TRBJ1-2
CASSFETGPNEKLFF	TGTGCCAGCAGCTTCGAGACAGGGCCTAATGAAAAACTGTTTTTT	once	TRBD1	TRBV7-2	TRBJ1-4
CASSNPHRDSQAGEKLFF	TGTGCCAGCAGTAATCCTCACCGGGACTCCCAAGCGGGTGAAAAACTGTTTTTT	.	.	TRBV28	TRBJ1-4
CASSDTIHSGNTIYF	TGTGCCAGCAGTGACACCATTCACTCTGGAAACACCATATATTTT	.	.	TRBV6-1	TRBJ1-3
CASSEGGGPRDEQFF	TGTGCCAGCAGTGAAGGGGGAGGGCCTCGGGATGAGCAGTTCTTC	few	TRBD2	TRBV2	TRBJ2-1
CASNPEGGRRAYGYTF	TGTGCCAGCAACCCCGAGGGGGGGCGGAGAGCCTATGGCTACACCTTC	.	.	TRBV7-7	TRBJ1-2
CASSLSRGNGQPQHF	TGTGCCAGCAGTTTAAGCAGGGGAAATGGTCAGCCCCAGCATTTT	.	.	TRBV28	TRBJ1-5
CASSQGTRDPYEQYF	TGTGCCAGCAGCCAAGGAACTCGGGACCCCTACGAGCAGTACTTC	.	.	TRBV4-2	TRBJ2-7
CASSFTASYEQYF	TGTGCCAGCAGCTTTACAGCCTCCTACGAGCAGTACTTC	.	.	TRBV11-2	TRBJ2-7
CASSSRTSGRQSGELFF	TGTGCCAGCAGCTCCCGGACTAGCGGGAGGCAGTCCGGGGAGCTGTTTTTT	once	TRBD2	TRBV7-9	TRBJ2-2
CASSLASGGLQETQYF	TGCGCCAGCAGCTTAGCTAGCGGGGGCCTCCAAGAGACCCAGTACTTC	.	TRBD2	TRBV4-1	TRBJ2-5
CASTQADRGKTEAFF	TGTGCCAGCACCCAAGCGGACAGGGGGAAAACTGAAGCTTTCTTT	.	TRBD1	TRBV6-1	TRBJ1-1
CASSTWTSGRMLAGELFF	TGTGCCAGCAGCACTTGGACTAGCGGGAGGATGCTCGCCGGGGAGCTGTTTTTT	.	TRBD2	TRBV7-9	TRBJ2-2
CASSLEAGVVYEQYF	TGTGCCAGCAGCTTAGAGGCAGGGGTGGTCTACGAGCAGTACTTC	once	.	TRBV7-6	TRBJ2-7
CASSMGASGNYEQYF	TGTGCCAGTAGTATGGGCGCTAGCGGCAACTACGAGCAGTACTTC	.	TRBD2	TRBV19	TRBJ2-7
CASSLEEGTGNTIYF	TGTGCCAGCAGTCTCGAAGAGGGGACCGGAAACACCATATATTTT	.	.	TRBV6-5	TRBJ1-3
CASSRTATYEQYF	TGTGCCAGCAGCCGGACGGCCACCTACGAGCAGTACTTC	.	.	TRBV28	TRBJ2-7
CASSYSRDRNPYEQYF	TGTGCCAGCAGTTACTCCCGGGACAGGAACCCCTACGAGCAGTACTTC	.	TRBD1	TRBV6-6	TRBJ2-7
CASSHRDSPYEQYF	TGTGCCAGCTCACACCGTGACAGCCCCTACGAGCAGTACTTC	.	.	TRBV18	TRBJ2-7
CSVEDPTPGYTF	TGCAGCGTTGAAGACCCGACACCTGGCTACACCTTC	.	.	TRBV29-1	TRBJ1-2
CASSVSQLLQETQYF	TGTGCCAGCAGTGTCTCACAGCTGCTCCAAGAGACCCAGTACTTC	.	.	TRBV6-4	TRBJ2-5